The next 8 T cell receptor beta chains were all read from a single sample in a study of shared clonotypes between healthy human individuals. The repertoire was sequenced with immunoSEQ multiplex PCR; TCRdb's copy has only in-frame clones and lacks some. The repertoire has hundreds of thousands of clones, about 74% of them found once; the top ten carry approximately 1.8%. Material: memory CD4+ T cells sorted from blood. Subset denoted: CD45RA-negative fraction. All receptors derive from a woman in her thirties in good health.

V is TRBV5-1 and J is TRBJ2-2; 8 bases map to TRBD1. The CDR3 covers 16 residues. J was trimmed by 3 bases and V by 1 base; bases with no gene match: 5. Germline V gene lookup returns CDR1 SGHRS and CDR2 YFSETQ. CDR3: CASSLSLTGDTGELFF. In DNA form, the CDR3 reads TGCGCCAGCAGCTTGTCCCTGACAGGGGACACCGGGGAGCTGTTTTTT.

This clone came up a few times. The CDR3 DNA sequence: TGCGCCAGCAGCGCTGGGACGGGACTAGCGGGAGAAGGCTACGAGCAGTACTTC. This encodes CASSAGTGLAGEGYEQYF. The chain has TRBV5-1 and TRBJ2-7; 14 bases fit TRBD2. V dropped 4 bases and J dropped 3; count of bases not matched to a gene: 12. CDR3 length equals 18 residues. Germline V lookup: CDR1 SGHRS, CDR2 YFSETQ.

Comment on this clone: Other DNA sequences in this sample translate to the same CDR3. The chain combines TRBV7-2 with TRBJ1-2, with unresolved D. Germline V gene sequence: CDR1 SGHTA, CDR2 FQGNSA. The CDR3 runs to 15 residues. Trimming took 4 bases from V and 2 from J, leaving 14 bases between them. The CDR3: CASSSRRGLNYGYTF. DNA for the CDR3: TGTGCCAGCAGCTCTCGGCGTGGACTAAACTATGGCTACACCTTC.

This chain uses TRBV18 with TRBJ1-2; 9 bases are a match to TRBD1. The CDR3 spans 15 residues. Germline assignment: CDR1 KGHSH and CDR2 LQKENI. V gave up 3 bases and J gave up 5 bases; unmatched junction bases: 7. The CDR3 DNA is TGTGCCAGCTCACCGGCAACAGGGGGCAAGTATGGCTACACCTTC. As protein: CASSPATGGKYGYTF.

The J gene is TRBJ1-5, the V gene TRBV6-5; no clear D. Germline V gene sequence: CDR1 MNHEY, CDR2 SVGAGI. The CDR3 is 15 residues long. V was pared by 0 bases and J by 4 bases, with 10 bases between. The CDR3 coding sequence is TGTGCCAGCAGTTACTCGGGTGGACGGAATCAGCCCCAGCATTTT. It encodes CASSYSGGRNQPQHF.

This chain links TRBV4-2 with TRBJ2-5; D unclear. Germline loops: CDR1 LGHNA, CDR2 YNFKEQ. The CDR3 extends over 13 amino acids. With 1 base removed from V and 5 bases from J, the gap between germline ends came to 8 bases. This CDR3 reads CASSQAAGETQYF. The CDR3 nucleotides are TGTGCCAGCAGCCAAGCTGCCGGGGAGACCCAGTACTTC.

The gene calls are TRBV5-1 and TRBJ2-1; TRBD2 matches 8 bases. This CDR3 region has 16 residues. The V segment lost 5 bases and the J segment 5 bases; nucleotides outside the gene matches: 12. Looked up from germline, CDR1 is SGHRS and CDR2 is YFSETQ. The chain's CDR3 is CASRGAGELRNNEQFF. DNA for the CDR3: TGCGCCAGCAGAGGAGCGGGAGAACTAAGAAACAATGAGCAGTTCTTC.

CDR3 coding DNA: TGTGCCAGCAGGGACGGGACTCGGAACACCGGGGAGCTGTTTTTT. As protein: CASRDGTRNTGELFF. V is TRBV28 and J is TRBJ2-2; D may be TRBD2 (6 bases). This CDR3 has 15 residues. The V end was cut by 6 bases, the J end by 1 base, with 12 bases between. Per the germline V gene, CDR1 is MDHEN and CDR2 is SYDVKM.